The 22 T cell receptor beta chains reported below all come from one sample, sequenced in a study of blood T cell repertoires in COVID-19. This table comes from immunoSEQ multiplex PCR, and its TCRdb copy is limited to in-frame clones, with some not included. The sample consists of fewer than 250,000 clones, about nine tenths of them appearing once. Specimen: peripheral blood. The receptors were gathered from a man aged 45-65 years with COVID-19, enrolled during active disease.

CDR3 in amino acids: CASSPGTGASYEQYF. The CDR3 bases are TGTGCCAGCAGCCCCGGGACAGGGGCATCCTACGAGCAGTACTTC. The rearrangement joins TRBV5-4 to TRBJ2-7; 10 positions agree with TRBD1. In germline, CDR1 is SGHNT, CDR2 YYREEE (reference sequence). The J segment lost 1 base and the V segment lost 4 bases, leaving 5 bases of the junction unmatched. There are 15 residues in the CDR3.

The V gene is TRBV7-2, the J gene TRBJ2-5; D unresolved. CDR1 and CDR2 (germline): SGHTA, FQGNSA. With 5 bases removed from V and 5 bases from J, the gap between germline ends came to 15 bases. This CDR3 region has 14 residues. CDR3 DNA: TGTGCCAGCAGCCCCATTAAGTCCAGGGAGACCCAGTACTTC. As protein: CASSPIKSRETQYF.

The chain has TRBV6-5 and TRBJ2-3; TRBD2 matches 12 bases. Trimming cost V 6 bases and J 3 bases; bases outside gene matches: 4. The germline V gene encodes CDR1 MNHEY and CDR2 SVGAGI. CDR3 length: 15 amino acids. CDR3 sequence: CASRSGLAGTDTQYF. In DNA, the CDR3 is TGTGCCAGCAGGTCCGGACTAGCGGGAACAGATACGCAGTATTTT.

This chain's CDR3 is CASRQDSYNEQFF. CDR3 DNA: TGCGCCAGCAGACAGGATTCCTACAATGAGCAGTTCTTC. The chain links TRBV10-2 to TRBJ2-1; a possible D gene is TRBD1 (5 bases). The CDR3 spans 13 residues. V was trimmed by 6 bases and J by 1 base, leaving 7 bases between them. The germline V gene has CDR1 WSHSY and CDR2 SAAADI.

The gene calls are TRBV9 and TRBJ2-2, with 13 bases matching TRBD2. CDR1 SGDLS and CDR2 YYNGEE come from the germline V gene. The CDR3 sequence is 17 residues long. V shed 4 bases and J 5 bases; nucleotides not matched to a gene: 8. The CDR3 DNA is TGTGCCAGCAGCTTAAGGACTAGCGGGAGTGGGACCGGGGAGCTGTTTTTT. Its translation: CASSLRTSGSGTGELFF.

The chain recombines TRBV24-1 with TRBJ2-3; TRBD2 matches at 15 bases. This CDR3 has 17 amino acids. Losses at the gene ends were 9 bases for V and 3 bases for J; bases not matched to a gene: 9. Germline values: CDR1 KGHDR, CDR2 SFDVKD. This CDR3 reads CATSGLAGGSTTDTQYF. The CDR3 DNA follows: TGTGCCACCTCTGGACTAGCGGGGGGGTCCACGACAGATACGCAGTATTTT.

The rearrangement links TRBV5-1 to TRBJ2-1; the D gene is possibly TRBD2 (5 bases). Germline values: CDR1 SGHRS, CDR2 YFSETQ. The CDR3 spans 17 residues. Trimming cost V 2 bases and J 4 bases, with 19 bases left between them. In DNA, the CDR3 is TGCGCCAGCAGCTTCCTGATGGGCGGGCAGCCGTACAATGAGCAGTTCTTC. Translated: CASSFLMGGQPYNEQFF.

The rearrangement links TRBV10-2 to TRBJ2-7; 7 bases fit TRBD1. Trimming cost V 6 bases and J 5 bases; bases outside gene matches: 7. The CDR3 has 13 residues. Germline values: CDR1 WSHSY, CDR2 SAAADI. DNA for the CDR3: TGCGCCAGCAGCCTGACAGGGTACCACGAGCAGTACTTC. It codes for CASSLTGYHEQYF.

This chain joins TRBV23-1 and TRBJ2-3; 8 bases align to TRBD1. TRBV23-1 is an open reading frame whose function is uncertain. The CDR3 contains 14 residues. The trim removed 3 bases at V and 5 bases at J, leaving 4 bases unmatched. In DNA form, the CDR3 reads TGCGCCAGCAGTCACGTCAGGGGGCTAGATACGCAGTATTTT. The encoded protein is CASSHVRGLDTQYF.

The rearrangement uses TRBV3-1 (or the pseudogene TRBV3-2) and TRBJ1-6; D unclear. CDR3 length: 13 residues. Germline loops: CDR1 LGHDT, CDR2 YNNKEL (reference sequence). With 0 bases removed from V and 13 bases from J, the gap between germline ends came to 10 bases. In DNA, the CDR3 is TGTGCCAGCAGCCAAGATGAATGGCATCCCCTCCACTTT. Translating it yields CASSQDEWHPLHF.

This rearrangement joins TRBV5-1 to TRBJ2-2; TRBD2 agrees at 7 bases. Unmatched junction bases numbered 6, after V lost 4 bases and J lost 3 bases. Germline V lookup: CDR1 SGHRS, CDR2 YFSETQ. The CDR3 contains 15 residues. CDR3 sequence (DNA): TGCGCCAGCAGCCTATTAGGGAGGGACACCGGGGAGCTGTTTTTT. Its translation is CASSLLGRDTGELFF.

This clone was observed a single time. The germline gene is not matched at one end of the junction; a read error may be the cause. The rearrangement links TRBV7-7 to TRBJ1-1; 9 bases are a match to TRBD1. The CDR3 length is 16 residues. CDR1 is SSHAT and CDR2 is FNYEAQ in the germline V gene (reference sequence). The DNA for the CDR3 is TGTGCTAGCAGCCAACGGATTGGACAGGGGTTCATTGGAGCTTTCTTT. This encodes CASSQRIGQGFIGAFF.

The chain couples TRBV4-1 to TRBJ2-7; the match to TRBD1 covers 8 bases. Losses at the gene ends were 1 base for V and 1 base for J; bases not matched to a gene: 9. The CDR3 totals 17 residues. CDR1 MGHRA and CDR2 YSYEKL come from the germline V gene. In DNA, the CDR3 is TGCGCCAGCAGCCAAGGATTGACAGGGGCTCTATCCTACGAGCAGTACTTC. Translation: CASSQGLTGALSYEQYF.

The genes are TRBV4-2 and TRBJ2-1, with 12 positions matching TRBD2. V lost 4 bases to trimming and J lost 0 bases; unmatched junction nucleotides: 4. CDR1 LGHNA and CDR2 YNFKEQ come from the germline V gene. This CDR3 spans 17 amino acids. CDR3 amino acids: CASSPRTSGASYNEQFF. CDR3 in DNA: TGTGCCAGCAGCCCGAGGACTAGCGGGGCCTCCTACAATGAGCAGTTCTTC.

Only one count was recorded for this clone. This chain joins TRBV20-1 and TRBJ1-1; TRBD1 agrees at 9 bases. CDR3 length: 12 amino acids. The germline V gene encodes CDR1 DFQATT and CDR2 SNEGSKA (reference sequence). The junction had 4 bases not matched to a gene; V was cut back by 3 bases and J by 8 bases. The CDR3 bases are TGCAGTGCTAGTAGGACAGGGGCCGAAGCTTTCTTT. Translated, it gives CSASRTGAEAFF.

The V call is TRBV7-2, the J call TRBJ2-7, with 15 positions matching TRBD2. The CDR3 loop spans 14 amino acids. The V segment lost 8 bases and the J segment 6 bases; nucleotides outside the gene matches: 5. Looked up from germline, CDR1 is SGHTA and CDR2 is FQGNSA. The CDR3 region is CASRTSGGAGEQYF. The CDR3 DNA reads as TGTGCCAGCCGGACTAGCGGGGGGGCGGGCGAGCAGTACTTC.

The chain recombines TRBV5-6 with TRBJ2-1; 9 positions agree with TRBD2. Trimming cost V 2 bases and J 8 bases; bases outside gene matches: 8. The CDR3 length is 15 residues. Germline V gene data show CDR1 as SGHDT and CDR2 as YYEEEE. The CDR3 reads CASSFSGTSKDEQFF. In nucleotides, the CDR3 is TGTGCCAGCAGCTTTTCAGGGACTAGCAAGGATGAGCAGTTCTTC.

This clone showed up just a few times. The chain is built from TRBV29-1 and TRBJ2-7; D is perhaps TRBD1 (6 bases). Germline V gene sequence: CDR1 SQVTM, CDR2 ANQGSEA. V dropped 8 bases and J dropped 1 base, with 15 bases sitting between them. The CDR3 extends over 13 amino acids. The CDR3 DNA reads TGCAGCATCCGGCGAGGGGGTTCCTACGAGCAGTACTTC. It translates to CSIRRGGSYEQYF.

V and J are TRBV7-2 and TRBJ2-7; D gene uncertain. The germline V and J ends were trimmed by 1 base and 4 bases, with 14 bases remaining between them. Looked up from germline, CDR1 is SGHTA and CDR2 is FQGNSA. The CDR3 is made up of 15 amino acids. The CDR3 sequence is CASSLETKYFYEQYF. The CDR3 coding sequence is TGTGCCAGCAGCTTAGAAACTAAGTATTTTTACGAGCAGTACTTC.

V gene TRBV3-1 (or the pseudogene TRBV3-2) combines with J gene TRBJ2-1; 10 positions match TRBD1. V gave up 4 bases and J gave up 6 bases; unmatched junction bases: 6. CDR1 LGHDT and CDR2 YNNKEL come from the germline V gene (reference sequence). The CDR3 covers 15 residues. The CDR3 sequence is CASSPRDRGGNEQFF. DNA of the CDR3: TGTGCCAGCAGCCCCCGGGACAGGGGTGGCAATGAGCAGTTCTTC.

V is TRBV20-1 and J is TRBJ2-1; TRBD1 matches 7 bases. V shed 3 bases and J 2 bases; nucleotides not matched to a gene: 7. The CDR3 has 15 residues. Germline CDR1 reads DFQATT; CDR2 reads SNEGSKA (reference sequence). CDR3 DNA sequence: TGCAGTGCTAGTGAACAGGGGCTGCCCTACAATGAGCAGTTCTTC. Its protein product is CSASEQGLPYNEQFF.

This clone was picked up a small number of times. The J gene is TRBJ2-2, the V gene TRBV27; perhaps TRBD1 as D (5 bases). The CDR3 consists of 13 residues. CDR1 MNHEY and CDR2 SMNVEV come from the germline V gene (reference sequence). V was pared by 8 bases and J by 1 base, with 8 bases between. DNA of the CDR3: TGTGCCAGCCAAACAGGGAACACCGGGGAGCTGTTTTTT. Amino acids: CASQTGNTGELFF.